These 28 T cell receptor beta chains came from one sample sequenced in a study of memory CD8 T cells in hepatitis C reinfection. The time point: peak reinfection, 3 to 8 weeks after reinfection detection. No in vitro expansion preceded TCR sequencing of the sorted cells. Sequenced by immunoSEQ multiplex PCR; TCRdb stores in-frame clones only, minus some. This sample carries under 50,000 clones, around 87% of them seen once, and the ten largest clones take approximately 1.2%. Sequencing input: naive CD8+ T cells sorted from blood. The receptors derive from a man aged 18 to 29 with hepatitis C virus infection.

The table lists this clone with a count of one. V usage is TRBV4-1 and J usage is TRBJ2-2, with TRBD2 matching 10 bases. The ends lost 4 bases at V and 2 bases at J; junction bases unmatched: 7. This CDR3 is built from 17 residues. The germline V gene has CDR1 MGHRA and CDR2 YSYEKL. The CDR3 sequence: CASSRRGLAANTGELFF. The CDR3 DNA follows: TGCGCCAGCAGCCGCCGAGGACTAGCGGCTAACACCGGGGAGCTGTTTTTT.

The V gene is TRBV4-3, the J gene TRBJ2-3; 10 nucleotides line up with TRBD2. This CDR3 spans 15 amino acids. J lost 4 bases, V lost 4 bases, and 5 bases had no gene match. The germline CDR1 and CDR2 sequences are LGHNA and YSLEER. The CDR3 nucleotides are TGCGCCAGCAGCCGTTCAAGCGGGGGGGCAGATACGCAGTATTTT. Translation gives CASSRSSGGADTQYF.

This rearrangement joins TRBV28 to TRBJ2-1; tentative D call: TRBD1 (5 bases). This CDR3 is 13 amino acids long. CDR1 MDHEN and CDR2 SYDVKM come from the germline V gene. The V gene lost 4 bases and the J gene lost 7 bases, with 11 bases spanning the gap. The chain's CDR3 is CASSSMGQNEQFF. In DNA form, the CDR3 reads TGTGCCAGCAGTTCCATGGGGCAAAATGAGCAGTTCTTC.

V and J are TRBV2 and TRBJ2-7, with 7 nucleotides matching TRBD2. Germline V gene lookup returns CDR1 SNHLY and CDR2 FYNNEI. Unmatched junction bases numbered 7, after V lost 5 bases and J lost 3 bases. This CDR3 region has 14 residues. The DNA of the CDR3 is TGTGCCAGCAGTCCCCGAACTAGCGACTACGAGCAGTACTTC. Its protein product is CASSPRTSDYEQYF.

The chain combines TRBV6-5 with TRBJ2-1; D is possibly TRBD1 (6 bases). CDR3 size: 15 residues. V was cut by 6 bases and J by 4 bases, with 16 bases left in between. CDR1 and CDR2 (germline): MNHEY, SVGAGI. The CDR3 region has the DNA TGTGCCAGCAGGCCACCGGGACAAGTATACAATGAGCAGTTCTTC. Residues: CASRPPGQVYNEQFF.

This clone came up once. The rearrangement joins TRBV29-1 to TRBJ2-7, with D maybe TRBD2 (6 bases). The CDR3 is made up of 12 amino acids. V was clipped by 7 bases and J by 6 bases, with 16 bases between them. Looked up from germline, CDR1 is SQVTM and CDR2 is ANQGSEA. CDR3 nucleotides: TGCAGCGCGATGTTTGGGACTTTCGAGCAGTACGTC. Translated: CSAMFGTFEQYV.

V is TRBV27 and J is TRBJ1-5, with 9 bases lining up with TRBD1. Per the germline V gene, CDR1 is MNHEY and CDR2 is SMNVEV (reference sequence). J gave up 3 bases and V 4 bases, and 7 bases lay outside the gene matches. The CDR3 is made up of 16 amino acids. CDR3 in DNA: TGTGCCAGCAGTTCCTTGACAGGGGGTTCCAATCAGCCCCAGCATTTT. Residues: CASSSLTGGSNQPQHF.

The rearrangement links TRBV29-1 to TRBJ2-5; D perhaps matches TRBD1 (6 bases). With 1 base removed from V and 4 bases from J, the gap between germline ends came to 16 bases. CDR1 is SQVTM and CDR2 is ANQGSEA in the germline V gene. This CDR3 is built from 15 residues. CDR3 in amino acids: CSVEGAGDEGETQYF. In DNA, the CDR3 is TGCAGCGTTGAAGGGGCAGGGGACGAAGGAGAGACCCAGTACTTC.

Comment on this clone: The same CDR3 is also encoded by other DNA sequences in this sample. CDR3 DNA sequence: TGTGCCAGCAGCATCTACAGCAACTATGGCTACACCTTC. This codes for CASSIYSNYGYTF. The chain couples TRBV5-5 to TRBJ1-2; D gene ambiguous. V lost 4 bases, J lost 2 bases, and 9 bases lay in between. The CDR3 totals 13 residues. Germline values: CDR1 SGHKS, CDR2 YYEKEE (reference sequence).

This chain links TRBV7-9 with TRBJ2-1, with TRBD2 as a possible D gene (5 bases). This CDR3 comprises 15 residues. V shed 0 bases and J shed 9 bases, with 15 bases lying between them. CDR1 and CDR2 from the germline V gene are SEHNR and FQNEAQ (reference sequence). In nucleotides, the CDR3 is TGTGCCAGCAGCTTAGCGGGAGCGAAGTTGGGTGAGCAGTTCTTC. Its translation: CASSLAGAKLGEQFF.

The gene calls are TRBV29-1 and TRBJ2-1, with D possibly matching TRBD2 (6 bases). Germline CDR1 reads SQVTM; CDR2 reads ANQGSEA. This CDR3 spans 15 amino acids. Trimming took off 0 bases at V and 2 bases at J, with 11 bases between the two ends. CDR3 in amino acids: CSVEEEGTTYNEQFF. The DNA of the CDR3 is TGCAGCGTTGAAGAGGAGGGGACGACCTACAATGAGCAGTTCTTC.

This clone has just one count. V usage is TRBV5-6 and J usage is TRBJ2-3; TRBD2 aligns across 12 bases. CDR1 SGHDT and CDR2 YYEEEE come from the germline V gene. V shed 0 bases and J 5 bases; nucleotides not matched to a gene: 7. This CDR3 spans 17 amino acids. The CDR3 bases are TGTGCCAGCAGCTTGGGGATCCCTAGCGGGAGGGAAGATACGCAGTATTTT. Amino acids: CASSLGIPSGREDTQYF.

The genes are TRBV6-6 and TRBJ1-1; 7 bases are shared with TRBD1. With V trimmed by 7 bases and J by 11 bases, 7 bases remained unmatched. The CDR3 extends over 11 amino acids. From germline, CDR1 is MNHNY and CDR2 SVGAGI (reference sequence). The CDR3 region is CASTPGGTAFF. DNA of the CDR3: TGTGCCAGCACTCCAGGGGGTACGGCTTTCTTT.

The CDR3 region has the DNA TGTGCCAGCAGTGAATTCGCAAGCGGGAGAGTAGATACGCAGTATTTT. Translating it yields CASSEFASGRVDTQYF. The chain is built from TRBV6-4 and TRBJ2-3; 8 positions match TRBD2. CDR1 is MRHNA, CDR2 SNTAGT, per germline. Trimming took 3 bases from V and 5 from J; bases not matched to a gene: 10. CDR3 size: 16 residues.

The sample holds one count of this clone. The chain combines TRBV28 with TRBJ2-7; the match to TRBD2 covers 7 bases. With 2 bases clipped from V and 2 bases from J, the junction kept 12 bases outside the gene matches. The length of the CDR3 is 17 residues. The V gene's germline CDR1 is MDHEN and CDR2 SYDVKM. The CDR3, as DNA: TGTGCCAGCAGTTTAGCGGGACTATCTCCTCGCCCCTACGAGCAGTACTTC. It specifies CASSLAGLSPRPYEQYF. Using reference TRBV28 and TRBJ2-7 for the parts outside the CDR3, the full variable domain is DVKVTQSSRYLVKRTGEKVFLECVQDMDHENMFWYRQDPGLGLRLIYFSYDVKMKEKGDIPEGYSVSREKKERFSLILESASTNQTSMYLCASSLAGLSPRPYEQYFGPGTRLTVT.

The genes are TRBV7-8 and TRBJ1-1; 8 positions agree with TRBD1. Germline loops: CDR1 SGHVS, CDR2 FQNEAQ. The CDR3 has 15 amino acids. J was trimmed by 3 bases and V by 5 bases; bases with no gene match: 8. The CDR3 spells CASSLLNRGDTEAFF. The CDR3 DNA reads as TGTGCCAGCAGCCTTCTAAACAGGGGGGACACTGAAGCTTTCTTT. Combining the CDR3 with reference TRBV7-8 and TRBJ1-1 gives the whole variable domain GAGVSQSPRYKVAKRGQDVALRCDPISGHVSLFWYQQALGQGPEFLTYFQNEAQLDKSGLPSDRFFAERPEGSVSTLKIQRTQQEDSAVYLCASSLLNRGDTEAFFGQGTRLTVV.

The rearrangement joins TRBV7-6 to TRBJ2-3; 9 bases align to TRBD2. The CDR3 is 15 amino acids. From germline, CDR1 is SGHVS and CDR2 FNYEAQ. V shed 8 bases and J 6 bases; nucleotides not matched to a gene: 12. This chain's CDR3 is CASSLAGSSGDTQYF. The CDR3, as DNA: TGTGCCAGCTCGCTAGCGGGAAGTTCGGGCGATACGCAGTATTTT.

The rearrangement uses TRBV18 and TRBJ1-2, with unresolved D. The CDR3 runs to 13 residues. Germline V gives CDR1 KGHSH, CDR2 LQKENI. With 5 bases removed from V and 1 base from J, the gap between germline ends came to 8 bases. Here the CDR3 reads CASSVNFNYGYTF. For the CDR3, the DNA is TGTGCCAGCTCAGTTAACTTTAACTATGGCTACACCTTC. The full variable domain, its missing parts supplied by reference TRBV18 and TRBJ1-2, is NAGVMQNPRHLVRRRGQEARLRCSPMKGHSHVYWYRQLPEEGLKFMVYLQKENIIDESGMPKERFSAEFPKEGPSILRIQQVVRGDSAAYFCASSVNFNYGYTFGSGTRLTVV.

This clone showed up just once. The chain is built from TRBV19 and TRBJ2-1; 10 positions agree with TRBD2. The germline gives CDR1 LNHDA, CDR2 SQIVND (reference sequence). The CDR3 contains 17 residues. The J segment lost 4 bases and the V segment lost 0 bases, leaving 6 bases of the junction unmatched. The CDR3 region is CASSIDKGLAKYNEQFF. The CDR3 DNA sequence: TGTGCCAGTAGTATAGATAAGGGACTAGCGAAATACAATGAGCAGTTCTTC.

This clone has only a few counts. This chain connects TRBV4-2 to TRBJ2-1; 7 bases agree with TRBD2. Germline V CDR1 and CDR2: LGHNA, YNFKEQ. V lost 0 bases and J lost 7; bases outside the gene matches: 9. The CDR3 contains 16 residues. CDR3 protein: CASSQDSGLGGNEQFF. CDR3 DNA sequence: TGTGCCAGCAGCCAAGACTCAGGACTAGGAGGAAATGAGCAGTTCTTC.

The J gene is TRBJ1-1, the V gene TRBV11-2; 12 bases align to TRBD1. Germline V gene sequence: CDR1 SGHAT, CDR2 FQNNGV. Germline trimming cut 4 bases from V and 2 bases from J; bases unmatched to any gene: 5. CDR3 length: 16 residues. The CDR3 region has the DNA TGTGCCAGCAGCTATCGGGACAGGGGGCTTAACACTGAAGCTTTCTTT. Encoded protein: CASSYRDRGLNTEAFF.

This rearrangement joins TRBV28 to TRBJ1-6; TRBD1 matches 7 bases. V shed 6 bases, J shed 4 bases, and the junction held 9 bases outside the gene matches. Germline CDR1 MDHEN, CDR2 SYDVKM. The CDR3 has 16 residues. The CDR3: CASRTDRDSYNSPLHF. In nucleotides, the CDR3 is TGTGCCAGCAGGACCGATAGGGACAGTTATAATTCACCCCTCCACTTT.

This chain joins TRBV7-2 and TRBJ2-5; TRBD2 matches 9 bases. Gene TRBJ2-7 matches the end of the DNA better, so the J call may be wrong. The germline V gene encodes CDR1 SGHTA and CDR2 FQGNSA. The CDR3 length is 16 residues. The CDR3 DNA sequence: TGTGCCAGCAGCCGTCCTGGGGCGGGAGGGGTAGACGAGCAGTACTTC. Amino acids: CASSRPGAGGVDEQYF.

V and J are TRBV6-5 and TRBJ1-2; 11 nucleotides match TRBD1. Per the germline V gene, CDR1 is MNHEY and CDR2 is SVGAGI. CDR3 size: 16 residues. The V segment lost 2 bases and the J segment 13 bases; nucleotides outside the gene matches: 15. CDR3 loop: CASSYTSRDRGKGVTF. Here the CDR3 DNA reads TGTGCCAGCAGTTACACGTCCCGGGACAGGGGGAAAGGGGTCACCTTC.

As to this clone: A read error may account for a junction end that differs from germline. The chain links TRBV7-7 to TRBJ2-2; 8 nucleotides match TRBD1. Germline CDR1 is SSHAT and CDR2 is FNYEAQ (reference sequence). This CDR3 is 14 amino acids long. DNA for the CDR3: TGTGCTAGCAAGGGGGCAGGGGGCCACCGGGGAGCTGTTTTT. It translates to CASKGAGGHRGAVF.

The CDR3 nucleotides read TGTGCCAGCAGCTTAGCGGAGGGGGGGCTGACAGATACGCAGTATTTT. This sequence encodes CASSLAEGGLTDTQYF. V is TRBV7-6 and J is TRBJ2-3; D perhaps matches TRBD2 (7 bases). The germline V gene has CDR1 SGHVS and CDR2 FNYEAQ. The CDR3 sequence is 16 residues long. V lost 0 bases, J lost 3 bases, and 13 bases lay in between.

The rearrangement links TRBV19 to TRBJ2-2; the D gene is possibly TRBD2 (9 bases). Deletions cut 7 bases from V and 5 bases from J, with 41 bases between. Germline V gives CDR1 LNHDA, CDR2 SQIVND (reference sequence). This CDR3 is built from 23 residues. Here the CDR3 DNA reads TGTGCCAGTACCACAGCGACAGGGGATCTTTATGAGCGGGGGGCCCCAGCGACCGGGGAGCTGTTTTTT. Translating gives CASTTATGDLYERGAPATGELFF.

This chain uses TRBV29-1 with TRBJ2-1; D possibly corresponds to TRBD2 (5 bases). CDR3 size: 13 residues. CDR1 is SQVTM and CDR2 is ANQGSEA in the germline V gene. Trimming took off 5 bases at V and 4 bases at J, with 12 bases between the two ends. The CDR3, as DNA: TGCAGCGTTTTGCTAGCCCGTTACAATGAGCAGTTCTTC. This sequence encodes CSVLLARYNEQFF.